This TCR beta chain emerged from a study of breast tumors, draining lymph nodes, adjacent tissues. By share, this clonotype counts as medium-sized. Its specificity is not known. Points from the study as a whole: Compared with basal-like, luminal-like tumors shared significantly more repertoire with nontumor tissue. Data only fit, rather than demonstrated, lymph node origin of most tumor T cells.

CDR3 length: 13 residues. V was pared by 5 bases and J by 6 bases, with 8 bases between. TCRdb fed the multiplex PCR reads into MiXCR, producing one record per CDR3 protein. The sample lists 23,000 or so distinct CDR3 sequences; around two thirds were seen once. Input material: tumor-adjacent breast tissue. The rearrangement uses TRBV12-3 or TRBV12-4 and TRBJ1-6; D is uncertain. This TCR was recovered from a female donor with breast cancer. Some clones in this sample may be carry-over from other donors' samples. CDR3 amino acids: CASSRTGNSPLHF. CDR3 coding DNA: TGTGCCAGCAGTCGGACTGGTAATTCACCCCTCCACTTT.